The present T cell receptor beta chain was sequenced within a study of technical replicates of blood from a few donors (dated by TCRdb to 2015 to 2018). Sequences SNHLY (CDR1) and FYNNEI (CDR2) are obtained from the germline V gene. V lost 2 bases and J lost 6 bases; the stretch between them is 5 bases long. The CDR3, cysteine through phenylalanine, is 13 amino acids long. The CDR3 DNA has 39 bases and is translated from base 1. This clone was recorded a few times. Its antigen is currently not known. Per-base qualities were not stored, and no clone one base away is much larger. Library construction relied on the immunoSEQ multiplex PCR assay. TCRdb provides this immuneACCESS table in a form limited to in-frame rearrangements. Some clones are lacking; in checked studies, under half of them reflect an unresolved V gene, and why the rest are absent is not known. The sample yields 55,000 to 70,000 clones; approximately 86% were counted once. More than 5% of the sample lies in the top ten.

Sequencing used PBMCs. The receptor was isolated from a human donor in good health. Some clones in this sample may be carry-over from other donors' samples. The sequence is built from TRBV2 and TRBJ1-6; the D gene remains uncertain. In nucleotide form, the sequence is TGTGCCAGCAGTGAAAACGGTAATTCACCCCTCCACTTT. Translation gives CASSENGNSPLHF.